The 10 T cell receptor beta chains given below trace back to one sample, sequenced in a study of response to subunit inactivated influenza vaccine. TCRdb redid the calling of the RT-PCR reads with MiXCR, one entry per CDR3 protein. This repertoire shows around 790,000 distinct CDR3 sequences, less than 25% found once; its top ten account for 10%. The specimen was PBMCs from blood, collected approximately 5 days after vaccination. The receptors were sampled from a man aged 50-60 years who received an inactivated influenza vaccine.

This clonotype was counted only a few times. The chain combines TRBV5-1 with TRBJ1-1; maybe TRBD1 (6 bases). V lost 4 bases and J lost 4, with 11 bases in between. Germline V gives CDR1 SGHRS, CDR2 YFSETQ. This CDR3 comprises 13 residues. The CDR3 DNA follows: TGCGCCAGCAGCGTCGGACAGTTCACTGAAGCTTTCTTT. This codes for CASSVGQFTEAFF.

The chain recombines TRBV30 with TRBJ2-5; 11 nucleotides agree with TRBD2. The germline gives CDR1 GTSNPN, CDR2 SVGIG (reference sequence). J lost 0 bases, V lost 2 bases, and 5 bases had no gene match. CDR3 length: 16 residues. The CDR3 DNA follows: TGTGCCTGGAGTAGGACTAGCGGGCCGTACCAAGAGACCCAGTACTTC. This sequence encodes CAWSRTSGPYQETQYF.

The CDR3 DNA sequence: TGTGCCAGCAGGGACCTCGGGAGTTTTGACACTGAAGCTTTCTTT. Protein sequence: CASRDLGSFDTEAFF. The chain uses TRBV12-5 and TRBJ1-1; D is possibly TRBD1 (5 bases). Germline V CDR1 and CDR2: LGHNT, FRNRAP. CDR3 length equals 15 residues. The full variable domain, with the rest looked up from reference TRBV12-5 and TRBJ1-1, is DARVTQTPRHKVTEMGQEVTMRCQPILGHNTVFWYRQTMMQGLELLAYFRNRAPLDDSGMPKDRFSAEMPDATLATLKIQPSEPRDSAVYFCASRDLGSFDTEAFFGQGTRLTVV.

There are a few counts of this clonotype. The genes are TRBV28 and TRBJ2-1, with 9 bases that match TRBD1. CDR1 and CDR2 (germline): MDHEN, SYDVKM. The CDR3 sequence is 21 residues long. The ends lost 8 bases at V and 2 bases at J; junction bases unmatched: 25. The CDR3 region has the DNA TGTGCCAGCTCCCTCCATACCGGGACAGGGTCACCCCTAACTCCCTACAATGAGCAGTTCTTC. Its protein is CASSLHTGTGSPLTPYNEQFF.

The table lists this clonotype with a few counts. The chain links TRBV27 to TRBJ2-7; D remains unclear. The CDR3 is 11 residues long. CDR1 and CDR2 from the germline V gene are MNHEY and SMNVEV (reference sequence). V lost 10 bases, J lost 4 bases, and 11 bases lay in between. This chain's CDR3 is CATKPDYEQYF. CDR3 sequence (DNA): TGTGCCACCAAACCCGATTACGAGCAGTACTTC.

The chain recombines TRBV2 with TRBJ2-3, with D tentatively TRBD1 (5 bases). The CDR3 extends over 14 amino acids. Germline-derived CDR1 and CDR2 are SNHLY and FYNNEI. Trimming took off 4 bases at V and 4 bases at J, with 12 bases between the two ends. DNA of the CDR3: TGTGCCAGCAGTGTGGGGCCTACAGCAGATACGCAGTATTTT. This translates into CASSVGPTADTQYF.

The J gene is TRBJ2-3, the V gene TRBV18, with D possibly being TRBD1 or TRBD2 (5 bases each). CDR3 size: 13 residues. The germline CDR1 and CDR2 sequences are KGHSH and LQKENI. The V end was cut by 5 bases, the J end by 6 bases, with 12 bases between. As DNA, the CDR3 is TGTGCCAGCTCAACGGGACCTTCGGATACGCAGTATTTT. Translated: CASSTGPSDTQYF. Full variable domain (outside the CDR3, taken from reference TRBV18 and TRBJ2-3): NAGVMQNPRHLVRRRGQEARLRCSPMKGHSHVYWYRQLPEEGLKFMVYLQKENIIDESGMPKERFSAEFPKEGPSILRIQQVVRGDSAAYFCASSTGPSDTQYFGPGTRLTVL.

This chain joins TRBV14 and TRBJ2-3; D gene ambiguous. This CDR3 spans 14 amino acids. V gave up 6 bases and J gave up 0 bases, with 10 bases separating them. Germline V CDR1 and CDR2: SGHDN, FVKESK. CDR3 in amino acids: CASSSWDSTDTQYF. CDR3 coding DNA: TGTGCCAGCAGTTCCTGGGATAGCACAGATACGCAGTATTTT.

This sequence joins TRBV24-1 and TRBJ2-1; 9 nucleotides agree with TRBD2. The CDR3 extends over 15 amino acids. J lost 4 bases, V lost 6 bases, and 6 bases had no gene match. Germline V CDR1 and CDR2: KGHDR, SFDVKD. The CDR3 region has the DNA TGTGCCACCAGTATTACGACTAGCGGATACAATGAGCAGTTCTTC. It specifies CATSITTSGYNEQFF.

Concerning this clonotype: Given a much more abundant clone one base away, this may be a read error. The V gene is TRBV4-3, the J gene TRBJ2-1; 7 bases line up with TRBD2. In germline, CDR1 is LGHNA, CDR2 YSLEER. The CDR3 loop spans 17 amino acids. V lost 0 bases and J lost 5; bases outside the gene matches: 10. CDR3 amino acids: CASSQDLSSGSNNEQFF. In DNA, the CDR3 is TGCGCCAGCAGCCAAGATCTTTCTAGCGGAAGTAACAATGAGCAGTTCTTC.